In its sample, the clone carrying this TCR beta chain was seen many times. Its antigen remains unknown. Using a CD8+CD4-CCR7+CD45RA+ phenotype, naive CD8 T cells were sorted. The source of the sample is a study of molecular identifiers for immune sequencing clone quantification. Looking at the study overall: Four portions were sequenced after RNA from approximately 22,000 or 94,000 naive CD8 cells was split five ways in replicates. Study-level results: The share of molecules held by clones above 20 RNA copies was over 98% in effector cells and under 1% in naive cells.

TCRdb re-analysed the PCR reads in MiXCR, keeping a single row per CDR3 protein. The sample records some 100,000 distinct CDR3 sequences, 19% being singletons. CDR1 WSHSY and CDR2 SAAADI come from the germline V gene. V lost 2 bases, J lost 4 bases, and 15 bases lay in between. This CDR3 spans 15 amino acids. V usage is TRBV10-2 and J usage is TRBJ2-7; weak D call: TRBD2 (6 bases). The sequenced sample consisted of naive CD8+ T cells from blood, with Jurkat cell RNA spiked in. Subset: FACS-sorted CD8+CD4-CCR7+CD45RA+ naive T cells. The sequence derives from a human donor in good health. Some libraries in this study had Jurkat cell RNA spiked in. As DNA, the CDR3 is TGCGCCAGCAGTGAGGGTCTCGCGGGAAGTTACGAGCAGTACTTC. As protein: CASSEGLAGSYEQYF.